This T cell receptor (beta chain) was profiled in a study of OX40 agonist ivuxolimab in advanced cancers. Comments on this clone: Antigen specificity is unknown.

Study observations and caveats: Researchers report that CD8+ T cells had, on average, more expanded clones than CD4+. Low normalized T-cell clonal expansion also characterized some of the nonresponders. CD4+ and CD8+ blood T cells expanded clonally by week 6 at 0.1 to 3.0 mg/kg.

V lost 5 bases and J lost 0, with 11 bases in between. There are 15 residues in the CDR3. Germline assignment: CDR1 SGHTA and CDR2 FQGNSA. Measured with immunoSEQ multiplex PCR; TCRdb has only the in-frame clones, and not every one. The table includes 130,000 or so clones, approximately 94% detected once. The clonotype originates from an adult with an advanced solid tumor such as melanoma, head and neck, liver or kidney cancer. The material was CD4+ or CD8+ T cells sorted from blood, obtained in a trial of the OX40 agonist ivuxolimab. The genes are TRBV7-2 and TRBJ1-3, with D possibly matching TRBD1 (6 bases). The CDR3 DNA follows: TGTGCCAGCAGCGCCCAAGGGGGCTCTGGAAACACCATATATTTT. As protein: CASSAQGGSGNTIYF.